What follows are 27 T cell receptor beta chains derived from one specimen sequenced in a study of T cells in Graves' hyperthyroidism and ophthalmopathy. Amplification of TCR beta CDR3 regions used RNA as the template. The HTBI primer set drove a first-round RT-PCR of the TCR CDR3. Each CDR3 protein is one row after TCRdb ran MiXCR on the multiplex PCR reads. Here the sample spans about 260,000 distinct CDR3 sequences, less than 30% being singletons. Sequenced: blood. The receptors come from a man aged 35 to 55 with Graves' hyperthyroidism that later progressed to Graves' ophthalmopathy.

This clonotype showed up many times. The chain has TRBV18 and TRBJ2-2; 10 bases are a match to TRBD2. V lost 3 bases to trimming and J lost 4 bases; unmatched junction nucleotides: 2. Germline V gives CDR1 KGHSH, CDR2 LQKENI. The CDR3 contains 15 residues. CDR3 sequence reads: CASSPLAGVTGELFF. The CDR3 nucleotides read TGTGCCAGCTCACCTCTAGCGGGAGTCACCGGGGAGCTGTTTTTT.

This clonotype has a handful of counts. The V gene is TRBV29-1, the J gene TRBJ1-1; no clear D. Germline CDR1 SQVTM, CDR2 ANQGSEA. Trimming removed 8 bases at V and 3 bases at J, with 10 bases between. This CDR3 contains 11 residues. The CDR3 DNA is TGCAGCTTTCTCAGTTACACTGAAGCTTTCTTT. Amino acid sequence: CSFLSYTEAFF.

There are many counts of this clonotype. The chain uses TRBV19 and TRBJ2-7; no definite D call. Trimming removed 8 bases from V and 5 bases from J, with 19 bases in between. The germline V gene encodes CDR1 LNHDA and CDR2 SQIVND (reference sequence). This CDR3 has 14 amino acids. In DNA form, the CDR3 reads TGTGCCAGTTCTACTGTTAGTGGCATAGACGAGCAGTACTTC. Encoded protein: CASSTVSGIDEQYF.

This clonotype has a count of ten or more. The chain combines TRBV19 with TRBJ1-2; D uncertain. The germline V gene encodes CDR1 LNHDA and CDR2 SQIVND (reference sequence). The CDR3 totals 13 residues. V was clipped by 3 bases and J by 1 base, with 6 bases between them. The CDR3 DNA sequence: TGTGCCAGTAGTATTTGGGGTAACTATGGCTACACCTTC. Translation: CASSIWGNYGYTF.

This clonotype was counted ten times or more. The V call is TRBV27, the J call TRBJ1-1; 7 nucleotides line up with TRBD1. J lost 10 bases, V lost 8 bases, and 13 bases had no gene match. This CDR3 is 13 amino acids long. Germline assignment: CDR1 MNHEY and CDR2 SMNVEV (reference sequence). CDR3: CASGQQRDSRAFF. The CDR3 nucleotides read TGTGCCAGCGGACAACAAAGGGACAGCCGAGCTTTCTTT.

This clonotype was counted ten times or more. The chain carries TRBV28 and TRBJ1-5, with D unresolved. This CDR3 is 11 amino acids long. V lost 4 bases, J lost 5 bases, and 3 bases lay in between. The germline gives CDR1 MDHEN, CDR2 SYDVKM. The CDR3 sequence: CASSSHQPQHF. DNA of the CDR3: TGTGCCAGCAGTTCTCATCAGCCCCAGCATTTT.

This clonotype has ten or more counts. The genes are TRBV7-8 and TRBJ2-2; 10 bases match TRBD1. The CDR3 covers 15 residues. The germline V gene has CDR1 SGHVS and CDR2 FQNEAQ. Losses at the gene ends were 8 bases for V and 3 bases for J; bases not matched to a gene: 6. CDR3 in DNA: TGTGCCAGCGCAGCCGGGACAGGGGACACCGGGGAGCTGTTTTTT. This encodes CASAAGTGDTGELFF. The complete variable domain, with remaining parts taken from reference TRBV7-8 and TRBJ2-2, reads GAGVSQSPRYKVAKRGQDVALRCDPISGHVSLFWYQQALGQGPEFLTYFQNEAQLDKSGLPSDRFFAERPEGSVSTLKIQRTQQEDSAVYLCASAAGTGDTGELFFGEGSRLTVL.

The table lists this clonotype with many counts. The chain recombines TRBV7-2 with TRBJ2-7, with no clear D. The V and J ends lost 3 bases and 5 bases respectively, with 17 bases between them. CDR3 length: 15 residues. CDR1 and CDR2 (germline): SGHTA, FQGNSA. The CDR3 DNA follows: TGTGCCAGCAGCTTTCGTCGTCCAGCCACCAACGAGCAGTACTTC. Translation: CASSFRRPATNEQYF.

This clonotype was seen a handful of times. The junction shows a germline mismatch at one end, possibly a read error. The chain has TRBV30 and TRBJ2-5; D is possibly TRBD1 (6 bases). The germline V gene encodes CDR1 GTSNPN and CDR2 SVGIG (reference sequence). The CDR3 has 13 residues. The CDR3 sequence: CAWSVRTGSSMHF. In DNA form, the CDR3 reads TGTGCCTGGAGTGTACGTACAGGGTCCTCTATGCACTTC.

This clonotype was recorded at least ten times. The chain joins TRBV11-2 to TRBJ2-3, with TRBD1 identical over 9 bases. The CDR3 is 15 amino acids. J was trimmed by 3 bases and V by 7 bases; bases with no gene match: 8. Per germline, CDR1 SGHAT and CDR2 FQNNGV. The DNA for the CDR3 is TGTGCCAGCAACAGGGGACAGGGTGGGACAGATACGCAGTATTTT. Translating it yields CASNRGQGGTDTQYF.

Many counts were recorded for this clonotype. The gene calls are TRBV19 and TRBJ2-2, with D perhaps assigned TRBD1 or TRBD2 (5 bases each). The CDR3 covers 14 residues. Germline values: CDR1 LNHDA, CDR2 SQIVND (reference sequence). V lost 6 bases, J lost 6 bases, and 14 bases lay in between. The CDR3 bases are TGTGCCAGTAGACCTACCCAGGGAGCCGGGGAGCTGTTTTTT. Translated: CASRPTQGAGELFF.

The rearrangement links TRBV7-2 to TRBJ1-5, with unresolved D. Trimming removed 4 bases from V and 7 bases from J, with 11 bases in between. Germline-derived CDR1 and CDR2 are SGHTA and FQGNSA. CDR3 length: 13 residues. The CDR3 bases are TGTGCCAGCAGCTCTTCTCGATGGCAGCCCCAGCATTTT. Its protein is CASSSSRWQPQHF.

This clonotype was observed a few times. This rearrangement joins TRBV3-1 to TRBJ2-5; D is ambiguous. V shed 0 bases and J shed 0 bases, with 5 bases lying between them. Germline V gene data show CDR1 as LGHDT and CDR2 as YNNKEL (reference sequence). The CDR3 is made up of 14 amino acids. CDR3 residues: CASSQEAYQETQYF. The DNA of the CDR3 is TGTGCCAGCAGCCAAGAGGCGTACCAAGAGACCCAGTACTTC.

This clonotype was detected many times. This chain connects TRBV6-1 to TRBJ2-2, with D possibly matching TRBD1 (5 bases). From germline, CDR1 is MNHNS and CDR2 SASEGT. V lost 4 bases and J lost 5, with 11 bases in between. CDR3 length: 14 residues. The CDR3 reads CASSAGFRTGELFF. DNA for the CDR3: TGTGCCAGCAGTGCAGGGTTTCGGACCGGGGAGCTGTTTTTT.

There are many counts of this clonotype. The chain is built from TRBV29-1 and TRBJ2-7, with a possible D match to TRBD1 (7 bases). The germline V gene has CDR1 SQVTM and CDR2 ANQGSEA. V lost 5 bases and J 0 bases, leaving 14 bases between the germline ends. This CDR3 is 14 amino acids long. CDR3 amino acids: CSVQGGGSSYEQYF. CDR3 nucleotides: TGCAGCGTTCAGGGGGGAGGTAGCTCCTACGAGCAGTACTTC.

The genes are TRBV2 and TRBJ1-5; D unclear. The CDR3 covers 15 residues. Trimming took 3 bases from V and 3 from J, leaving 12 bases between them. The V gene's germline CDR1 is SNHLY and CDR2 FYNNEI. The CDR3 region is CASSDGHLVNQPQHF. In DNA, the CDR3 is TGTGCCAGCAGTGATGGGCACTTAGTCAATCAGCCCCAGCATTTT.

V and J are TRBV28 and TRBJ1-3; the D is unclear. This CDR3 is built from 15 residues. V was cut by 7 bases and J by 4 bases, with 17 bases left in between. The germline CDR1 and CDR2 sequences are MDHEN and SYDVKM. CDR3 protein: CASTPSGSRGNTIYF. The DNA of the CDR3 is TGTGCCAGCACCCCCTCCGGATCGAGAGGAAACACCATATATTTT.

At least ten counts were recorded for this clonotype. This rearrangement joins TRBV6-5 to TRBJ2-7; TRBD1 is a possible D gene (6 bases). The ends were cut back, 7 bases at V and 2 bases at J, with 15 bases in the middle. The CDR3 covers 14 residues. The germline V gene has CDR1 MNHEY and CDR2 SVGAGI. The CDR3 sequence is CASIPRDTAYEQYF. Here the CDR3 DNA reads TGTGCCAGCATACCCCGGGACACAGCCTACGAGCAGTACTTC.

The V and J genes are TRBV6-2 or TRBV6-3 and TRBJ2-7; D ambiguous. Germline loops: CDR1 MNHEY, CDR2 SVGEGT. The V and J ends lost 6 bases and 4 bases respectively, with 10 bases between them. This CDR3 has 12 residues. CDR3 nucleotide sequence: TGTGCCAGCAGCAGGACCGATTACGAGCAGTACTTC. Its protein is CASSRTDYEQYF.

The V and J genes are TRBV6-2 or TRBV6-3 and TRBJ2-7, with D possibly TRBD1 on 5 matching bases. This CDR3 contains 14 residues. Trimming removed 5 bases from V and 5 bases from J, with 16 bases in between. CDR1 is MNHEY, CDR2 SVGEGT, per germline. CDR3 bases: TGTGCCAGCAGTCGAGACAGCACGGTCCACGAGCAGTACTTC. Its translation is CASSRDSTVHEQYF.

Worth noting for this clonotype: A much bigger clone sits one base away, suggesting this may be a read error. The chain recombines TRBV29-1 with TRBJ2-5, with 8 bases that match TRBD2. The CDR3 has 13 residues. Trimming at V came to 6 bases and at J to 5 bases, leaving 8 bases not matched to a gene. The germline gives CDR1 SQVTM, CDR2 ANQGSEA. The CDR3 loop reads CSVTSGSQETQYF. The CDR3 DNA reads as TGCAGCGTCACCAGCGGGAGCCAGGAGACCCAGTACTTC.

The chain carries TRBV28 and TRBJ1-1; D perhaps matches TRBD1 (6 bases). Germline lookup yields CDR1 MDHEN and CDR2 SYDVKM. Between the trimmed V and J ends, which lost 3 bases and 2 bases, there was a span of 19 bases. This CDR3 contains 17 residues. The CDR3 nucleotides are TGTGCCAGCAGTTTTGGGTACAGGGCGAACATAAACACTGAAGCTTTCTTT. Its protein product is CASSFGYRANINTEAFF.

In this sample, this clonotype turned up many times. This sequence joins TRBV19 and TRBJ2-2, with 8 bases aligning to TRBD2. This CDR3 is built from 14 residues. CDR1 and CDR2 from the germline V gene are LNHDA and SQIVND (reference sequence). J gave up 4 bases and V 4 bases, and 2 bases lay outside the gene matches. The CDR3 loop is CASSTGTSTGELFF. The CDR3 bases are TGTGCCAGTAGTACGGGGACTAGCACCGGGGAGCTGTTTTTT.

The CDR3 reads CASSFQAAATYEQYF. CDR3 DNA sequence: TGTGCCAGCAGTTTTCAGGCCGCAGCCACCTACGAGCAGTACTTC. The chain links TRBV12-3 or TRBV12-4 to TRBJ2-7; D is uncertain. The CDR3 has 15 amino acids. Trimming stripped 3 bases from V and 2 bases from J, with 14 bases between.

This clonotype has only a few counts. J is TRBJ1-3 and V is TRBV12-3 or TRBV12-4; no clear D. The CDR3 extends over 15 amino acids. With 6 bases removed from V and 4 bases from J, the gap between germline ends came to 16 bases. CDR3 loop: CASSHKRPPGNTIYF. In nucleotides, the CDR3 is TGTGCCAGCAGCCACAAAAGACCACCCGGAAACACCATATATTTT.

The table lists this clonotype with many counts. This chain joins TRBV3-1 and TRBJ1-1; D is ambiguous. Between the trimmed V and J ends, which lost 3 bases and 4 bases, there was a span of 3 bases. The CDR3 has 11 amino acids. Germline CDR1 and CDR2: LGHDT and YNNKEL (reference sequence). This chain's CDR3 is CASSHTTEAFF. As DNA, the CDR3 is TGTGCCAGCAGCCATACCACTGAAGCTTTCTTT.

This clonotype was counted only a few times. The chain carries TRBV18 and TRBJ1-3, with D possibly matching TRBD1 (5 bases). Per germline, CDR1 KGHSH and CDR2 LQKENI. The CDR3 spans 15 residues. V dropped 4 bases and J dropped 0 bases, with 10 bases sitting between them. The CDR3 spells CASSRLQDSGNTIYF. As DNA, the CDR3 is TGTGCCAGCTCACGGTTACAGGACTCTGGAAACACCATATATTTT.